Below, 13 T cell receptor beta chains from the same sample are listed, as sequenced in a study of blood T cell repertoires in COVID-19 (TCRdb year 2020). Libraries were constructed by the immunoSEQ multiplex PCR assay. As stored in TCRdb, this immuneACCESS dataset retains in-frame rearrangements with V and J assigned. A fraction of the clones does not appear; measured against another copy, unresolved V genes explain less than half of the discrepancy, and the remainder lacks a known reason. Here the sample has around 270,000 clones; about 89% occur a single time. The top ten clones comprise about 9.8% of the sample. Sequencing input: peripheral blood. The origin of the receptors is a man aged 40-49 years who had recovered from COVID-19.

V gene TRBV7-8 combines with J gene TRBJ2-5; 10 bases are a match to TRBD2. Germline V gene sequence: CDR1 SGHVS, CDR2 FQNEAQ. The V segment lost 3 bases and the J segment 2 bases; nucleotides outside the gene matches: 12. The CDR3 consists of 18 residues. This CDR3 is CASSFMWASGRSQETQYF. The CDR3 bases are TGTGCCAGCAGCTTTATGTGGGCTAGCGGGAGAAGTCAAGAGACCCAGTACTTC.

This clone was picked up a small number of times. This chain joins TRBV7-9 and TRBJ2-3; the match to TRBD2 covers 10 bases. Germline V gene data show CDR1 as SEHNR and CDR2 as FQNEAQ (reference sequence). The V segment lost 3 bases and the J segment 5 bases; nucleotides outside the gene matches: 11. CDR3 length equals 17 residues. The CDR3 loop reads CASSFIPRLAGVDTQYF. The CDR3 DNA follows: TGTGCCAGCAGCTTTATCCCTCGGCTAGCGGGAGTAGATACGCAGTATTTT.

The rearrangement joins TRBV11-3 to TRBJ2-5; the D gene is possibly TRBD2 (5 bases). The germline gives CDR1 SGHNT, CDR2 YENEEA. The CDR3 contains 15 residues. V was shortened by 3 bases and J by 5 bases, with 16 bases between the two germline ends. The CDR3 bases are TGTGCCAGCAGCTTCCCAGCGGTAGGCTCGGAGACCCAGTACTTC. It translates to CASSFPAVGSETQYF.

The genes are TRBV12-2 and TRBJ2-2; TRBD1, the table's D call, lacks a check against the DNA. TRBV12-2 has pseudogene status. This CDR3 comprises 15 residues. The CDR3 coding sequence is TGTGCAAGTCGCTTAGCCTCAGCGAACACCGGGGAGCTGTTTTTT. It translates to CASRLASANTGELFF.

Only one count was recorded for this clone. The chain couples TRBV18 to TRBJ2-1; D not certain. Trimming removed 1 base from V and 6 bases from J, with 13 bases in between. The CDR3 is 15 amino acids. The germline V gene encodes CDR1 KGHSH and CDR2 LQKENI. CDR3 coding DNA: TGTGCCAGCTCACCACAGTCTATCCGAGGCAATGAGCAGTTCTTC. It yields the protein CASSPQSIRGNEQFF.

This sequence joins TRBV21-1 and TRBJ2-1; TRBD2 is the table's D call and was not checked against the DNA. TRBV21-1 represents a pseudogene. The CDR3 has 14 amino acids. The CDR3 DNA reads TGTGCCAGCAGCAAAGGACTAGAGCACAATGAGCAGTTCTTC. It specifies CASSKGLEHNEQFF.

J is TRBJ2-7 and V is TRBV6-1, with 7 bases fitting TRBD2. The CDR3 has 18 amino acids. From germline, CDR1 is MNHNS and CDR2 SASEGT. Trimming removed 3 bases from V and 5 bases from J; junction bases left unmatched: 19. CDR3 coding DNA: TGTGCCAGCAGTGATGGGGGGAGGTGGACGGGGAGGGCCAACGAGCAGTACTTC. This translates into CASSDGGRWTGRANEQYF.

The chain recombines TRBV9 with TRBJ1-1; TRBD1 matches 7 bases. The length of the CDR3 is 13 residues. V was pared by 3 bases and J by 3 bases, with 2 bases of the junction left unmatched. In germline, CDR1 is SGDLS, CDR2 YYNGEE. Here the CDR3 reads CASSEQGDTEAFF. The CDR3 DNA reads as TGTGCCAGCAGCGAGCAGGGGGACACTGAAGCTTTCTTT.

The rearrangement uses TRBV19 and TRBJ1-5; 8 positions agree with TRBD1. Germline V gene sequence: CDR1 LNHDA, CDR2 SQIVND (reference sequence). V was pared by 3 bases and J by 6 bases, with 10 bases of the junction left unmatched. The CDR3 spans 16 residues. CDR3 bases: TGTGCCAGTAGTATCCCCCACGGGACAGGTGGTCAGCCCCAGCATTTT. It yields the protein CASSIPHGTGGQPQHF.

The rearrangement uses TRBV6-2 or TRBV6-3 and TRBJ2-1, with D perhaps TRBD1 (5 bases). V lost 1 base and J 2 bases, leaving 9 bases between the germline ends. CDR3 length: 15 amino acids. CDR1 and CDR2 from the germline V gene are MNHEY and SVGEGT. The CDR3 nucleotides are TGTGCCAGCAGTTACTTAAAGGGGACCTACAATGAGCAGTTCTTC. Its translation: CASSYLKGTYNEQFF.

The chain is built from TRBV11-2 and TRBJ2-7, with 9 bases lining up with TRBD2. The CDR3 loop spans 19 amino acids. Germline trimming cut 4 bases from V and 1 base from J; bases unmatched to any gene: 17. Looked up from germline, CDR1 is SGHAT and CDR2 is FQNNGV. The CDR3 here is CASSWGYGGLLAGSYEQYF. CDR3 DNA: TGTGCCAGCAGCTGGGGATACGGGGGCCTTCTAGCGGGATCCTACGAGCAGTACTTC.

The chain carries TRBV27 and TRBJ1-3; D uncertain. The CDR3 covers 12 residues. In germline, CDR1 is MNHEY, CDR2 SMNVEV (reference sequence). Trimming shortened V by 5 bases and J by 4 bases, and 6 bases separated the two germline ends. The DNA of the CDR3 is TGTGCCAGCAGTAATGGCGGAAACACCATATATTTT. As protein: CASSNGGNTIYF.

The V call is TRBV7-2, the J call TRBJ1-5; TRBD1 matches at 7 bases. J gave up 6 bases and V 0 bases, and 8 bases lay outside the gene matches. This CDR3 comprises 16 residues. CDR1 and CDR2 from the germline V gene are SGHTA and FQGNSA. As DNA, the CDR3 is TGTGCCAGCAGCTTAGCTAACAGGGGTCTTGGTCAGCCCCAGCATTTT. Protein sequence: CASSLANRGLGQPQHF.